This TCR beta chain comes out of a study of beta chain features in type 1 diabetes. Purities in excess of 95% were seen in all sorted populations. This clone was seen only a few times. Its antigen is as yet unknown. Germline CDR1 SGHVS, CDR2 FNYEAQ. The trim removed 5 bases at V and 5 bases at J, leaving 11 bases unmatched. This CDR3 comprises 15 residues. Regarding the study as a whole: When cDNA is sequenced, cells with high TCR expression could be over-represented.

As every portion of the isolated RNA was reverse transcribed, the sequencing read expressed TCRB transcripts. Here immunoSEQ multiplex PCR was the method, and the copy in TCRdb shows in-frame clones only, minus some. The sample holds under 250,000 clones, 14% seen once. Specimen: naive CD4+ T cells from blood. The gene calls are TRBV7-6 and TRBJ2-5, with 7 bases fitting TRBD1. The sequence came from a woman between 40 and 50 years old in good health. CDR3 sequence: CASSPRGQSLETQYF. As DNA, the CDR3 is TGTGCCAGCAGCCCAAGGGGACAGTCTCTTGAGACCCAGTACTTC.